The source of this TCR beta chain is a study of control samples from healthy donors and cancer patients. The germline V gene has CDR1 MNHEY and CDR2 SVGEGT. V lost 2 bases and J 7 bases, leaving 15 bases between the germline ends. This CDR3 has 15 amino acids. This table comes from immunoSEQ multiplex PCR, and its TCRdb copy is limited to in-frame clones, with some not included. This table has approximately 100,000 clones, roughly 86% appearing once. The sample comprised blood. The sequence was obtained from a man between 60 and 70 years old in good health. The chain recombines TRBV6-2 or TRBV6-3 with TRBJ1-5, with D possibly matching TRBD1 (5 bases). CDR3 region: CASSYPDRFSQPQHF. The CDR3, as DNA: TGTGCCAGCAGTTACCCTGACAGATTTTCCCAGCCCCAGCATTTT.